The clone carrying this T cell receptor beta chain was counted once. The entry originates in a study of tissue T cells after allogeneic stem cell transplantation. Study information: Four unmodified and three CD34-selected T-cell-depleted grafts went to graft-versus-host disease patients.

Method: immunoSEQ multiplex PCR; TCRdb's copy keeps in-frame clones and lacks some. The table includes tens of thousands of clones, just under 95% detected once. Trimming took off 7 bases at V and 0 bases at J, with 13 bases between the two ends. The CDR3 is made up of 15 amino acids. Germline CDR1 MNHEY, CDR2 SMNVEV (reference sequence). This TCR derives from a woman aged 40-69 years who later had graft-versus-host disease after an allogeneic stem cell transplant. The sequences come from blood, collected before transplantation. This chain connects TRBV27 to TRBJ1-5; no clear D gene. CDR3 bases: TGTGCCAGCAAACCCCTTCGGAATAGCAATCAGCCCCAGCATTTT. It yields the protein CASKPLRNSNQPQHF.